The 23 T cell receptor beta chains below all came from one sample that was sequenced in a study of beta chain features in type 1 diabetes. The study, taken as a whole, reports: Shorter TCRB CDR3s, moderately but significantly so, were found in Type 1 diabetes patients in all four CD4+ subsets.

Sequencing targeted expressed TCRB transcripts, as all isolated RNA had been reverse transcribed. Clones were sequenced by immunoSEQ multiplex PCR, and TCRdb holds only the in-frame ones, with some missing. Of under 300,000 clones in the sample, approximately 13% were seen once. What these receptors recognize is not known. The specimen was naive CD4+ T cells from blood. The origin of the receptors is a man younger than 40 with type 1 diabetes.

This clone was detected a few times. The chain uses TRBV18 and TRBJ1-2, with a weak D call TRBD1 (6 bases). The V gene's germline CDR1 is KGHSH and CDR2 LQKENI. The CDR3 contains 14 residues. The V end lost 4 bases, the J end lost 3 bases, and 12 bases lay between the germline ends. The CDR3 spells CASSHRTVDYGYTF. The CDR3 nucleotides read TGTGCCAGCTCACATCGGACAGTAGACTATGGCTACACCTTC.

The chain joins TRBV30 to TRBJ2-2; 14 nucleotides agree with TRBD2. The CDR3 spans 15 residues. J was trimmed by 6 bases and V by 2 bases; bases with no gene match: 2. Germline V gene lookup returns CDR1 GTSNPN and CDR2 SVGIG (reference sequence). The CDR3 coding sequence is TGTGCCTGGAGTCCGACTAGCGGGGGGGCCGGGGAGCTGTTTTTT. Protein product: CAWSPTSGGAGELFF.

This sequence joins TRBV29-1 and TRBJ1-1, with TRBD1 identical over 10 bases. Trimming at V came to 7 bases and at J to 4 bases, leaving 3 bases not matched to a gene. Germline CDR1 and CDR2: SQVTM and ANQGSEA. The CDR3 runs 12 residues. The CDR3 DNA reads as TGCAGCGGGGACAGGGGTCCCACTGAAGCTTTCTTT. Encoded protein: CSGDRGPTEAFF.

This clone has a single count. V is TRBV10-3 and J is TRBJ2-5, with TRBD2 matching over 7 bases. The CDR3 consists of 14 residues. In germline, CDR1 is ENHRY, CDR2 SYGVKD. V was clipped by 5 bases and J by 2 bases; unmatched bases: 5. The CDR3 is CAISRASGQETQYF. CDR3 bases: TGTGCCATCAGTAGGGCTAGCGGTCAAGAGACCCAGTACTTC.

The J gene is TRBJ2-1, the V gene TRBV29-1; 10 bases map to TRBD1. Germline trimming cut 3 bases from V and 7 bases from J; bases unmatched to any gene: 12. The CDR3 spans 16 residues. Looked up from germline, CDR1 is SQVTM and CDR2 is ANQGSEA. The CDR3 region is CSVDAAGQGRMNEQFF. CDR3 in DNA: TGCAGCGTTGACGCCGCGGGACAGGGGCGGATGAATGAGCAGTTCTTC.

This rearrangement joins TRBV19 to TRBJ2-2; D unclear. The CDR3 runs 13 residues. V lost 6 bases and J 6 bases, leaving 11 bases between the germline ends. Germline V lookup: CDR1 LNHDA, CDR2 SQIVND (reference sequence). CDR3 sequence reads: CASRSTRPGELFF. CDR3 DNA: TGTGCCAGTAGATCGACTCGTCCCGGGGAGCTGTTTTTT.

This clone showed up just a few times. This rearrangement joins TRBV6-1 to TRBJ2-7; 13 bases match TRBD2. Germline V gene data show CDR1 as MNHNS and CDR2 as SASEGT. J lost 4 bases, V lost 7 bases, and 4 bases had no gene match. The CDR3 loop spans 14 amino acids. CDR3 sequence: CASKGLAGLYEQYF. CDR3 DNA sequence: TGTGCCAGCAAGGGACTAGCGGGATTGTACGAGCAGTACTTC.

This clone turned up a few times. This chain connects TRBV15 to TRBJ1-2; 7 bases agree with TRBD1. Germline V gene data show CDR1 as LNHNV and CDR2 as YYDKDF (reference sequence). V dropped 4 bases and J dropped 7; count of bases not matched to a gene: 9. This CDR3 is 14 amino acids long. The CDR3 here is CATSIGQDVGGYTF. The CDR3 DNA reads TGTGCCACCAGCATAGGACAGGATGTTGGTGGCTACACCTTC.

This clone has more than one count but fewer than ten. The V gene is TRBV29-1, the J gene TRBJ1-1; 7 positions agree with TRBD1. Germline V gene sequence: CDR1 SQVTM, CDR2 ANQGSEA. V shed 7 bases, J shed 5 bases, and the junction held 7 bases outside the gene matches. The CDR3 is made up of 12 amino acids. The CDR3 region is CSAWDSSTEAFF. CDR3 DNA: TGCAGCGCCTGGGACAGCTCGACTGAAGCTTTCTTT.

The V gene is TRBV7-2, the J gene TRBJ2-7; 7 bases line up with TRBD1. Losses at the gene ends were 3 bases for V and 5 bases for J; bases not matched to a gene: 10. The germline V gene has CDR1 SGHTA and CDR2 FQGNSA. The CDR3 sequence is 15 residues long. The CDR3: CASSFIGGRGDEQYF. The CDR3 bases are TGTGCCAGCAGCTTCATAGGGGGCAGGGGCGACGAGCAGTACTTC. The whole variable domain, filled in from reference TRBV7-2 and TRBJ2-7, reads GAGVSQSPSNKVTEKGKDVELRCDPISGHTALYWYRQSLGQGLEFLIYFQGNSAPDKSGLPSDRFSAERTGGSVSTLTIQRTQQEDSAVYLCASSFIGGRGDEQYFGPGTRLTVT.

The gene calls are TRBV9 and TRBJ2-6; 8 bases are a match to TRBD1. The germline V gene encodes CDR1 SGDLS and CDR2 YYNGEE. This CDR3 is 19 amino acids long. V was pared by 6 bases and J by 2 bases, with 16 bases of the junction left unmatched. The CDR3 region is CASTETLGQGATGANVLTF. DNA for the CDR3: TGTGCCAGCACCGAAACTCTGGGGCAGGGGGCGACTGGGGCCAACGTCCTGACTTTC.

The CDR3 region has the DNA TGCGCCAGCAGCTCGGGACAGGGACTCCAAGAGACCCAGTACTTC. As protein: CASSSGQGLQETQYF. The V and J genes are TRBV5-1 and TRBJ2-5, with 9 bases matching TRBD1. V lost 3 bases, J lost 1 base, and 4 bases stayed unmatched. In germline, CDR1 is SGHRS, CDR2 YFSETQ. The CDR3 has 15 residues.

This clone appeared a few times. V is TRBV6-4 and J is TRBJ2-1, with 10 bases that match TRBD2. Unmatched junction bases numbered 8, after V lost 0 bases and J lost 9 bases. CDR3 size: 16 residues. Per germline, CDR1 MRHNA and CDR2 SNTAGT. The CDR3, as DNA: TGTGCCAGCAGTGACTCAGGACTAGCGGATCTCCGTGAGCAGTTCTTC. It translates to CASSDSGLADLREQFF.

The rearrangement uses TRBV6-1 and TRBJ2-1, with 8 bases fitting TRBD2. Germline V gene lookup returns CDR1 MNHNS and CDR2 SASEGT. The CDR3 covers 15 residues. V lost 5 bases to trimming and J lost 11 bases; unmatched junction nucleotides: 14. CDR3 sequence reads: CASSSSGLGGWQQFF. CDR3 sequence (DNA): TGTGCCAGCAGTAGCTCGGGACTAGGGGGATGGCAGCAGTTCTTC.

The sample holds one count of this clone. This chain joins TRBV11-3 and TRBJ2-2; 14 bases are a match to TRBD2. This CDR3 is built from 18 residues. The V gene end was trimmed by 5 bases and the J gene end by 5 bases; junction bases not matched to a gene: 10. The germline V gene has CDR1 SGHNT and CDR2 YENEEA. CDR3 residues: CASSPTGTSGSRTGELFF. CDR3 sequence (DNA): TGTGCCAGCAGCCCAACCGGGACTAGCGGGAGTCGGACCGGGGAGCTGTTTTTT. Combining the CDR3 with reference TRBV11-3 and TRBJ2-2 gives the whole variable domain EAGVVQSPRYKIIEKKQPVAFWCNPISGHNTLYWYLQNLGQGPELLIRYENEEAVDDSQLPKDRFSAERLKGVDSTLKIQPAELGDSAVYLCASSPTGTSGSRTGELFFGEGSRLTVL.

The genes are TRBV6-1 and TRBJ2-7, with no clear D. In germline, CDR1 is MNHNS, CDR2 SASEGT. This CDR3 region has 11 residues. Trimming left V 4 bases short and J 4 bases short, with 5 bases between. Here the CDR3 reads CASSGYYEQYF. The CDR3 region has the DNA TGTGCCAGCAGTGGCTATTACGAGCAGTACTTC.

This chain links TRBV11-3 with TRBJ1-2; the D gene is possibly TRBD1 (5 bases). This CDR3 is 13 amino acids long. V was cut by 5 bases and J by 4 bases, with 11 bases left in between. CDR1 is SGHNT and CDR2 is YENEEA in the germline V gene. CDR3 bases: TGTGCCAGCAGCGCGGACACCCCCTATGGCTACACCTTC. It is translated as CASSADTPYGYTF.

CDR3 bases: TGTGCCTGGAGTGTACTTGGACAGGGGCAAGAGACCCAGTACTTC. Translated: CAWSVLGQGQETQYF. The V call is TRBV30, the J call TRBJ2-5; 9 bases match TRBD1. Germline V gene data show CDR1 as GTSNPN and CDR2 as SVGIG (reference sequence). V was pared by 0 bases and J by 2 bases, with 4 bases of the junction left unmatched. The CDR3 spans 15 residues. The full variable domain, completed using reference TRBV30 and TRBJ2-5, is SQTIHQWPATLVQPVGSPLSLECTVEGTSNPNLYWYRQAAGRGLQLLFYSVGIGQISSEVPQNLSASRPQDRQFILSSKKLLLSDSGFYLCAWSVLGQGQETQYFGPGTRLLVL.

This clone appeared a few times. This chain links TRBV4-2 with TRBJ2-7; 7 bases are shared with TRBD2. With 5 bases clipped from V and 2 bases from J, the junction kept 9 bases outside the gene matches. The CDR3 contains 15 residues. Germline V gene lookup returns CDR1 LGHNA and CDR2 YNFKEQ. CDR3 sequence (DNA): TGTGCCAGCAGCAGTCGCGGGGGAATTACCTACGAGCAGTACTTC. This translates into CASSSRGGITYEQYF.

The chain has TRBV4-1 and TRBJ2-2, with no clear D. CDR1 is MGHRA and CDR2 is YSYEKL in the germline V gene. This CDR3 contains 13 residues. V lost 4 bases, J lost 7 bases, and 10 bases lay in between. The CDR3 sequence: CASSLQIHGELFF. The CDR3 DNA follows: TGCGCCAGCAGCCTTCAAATACACGGGGAGCTGTTTTTT.

This clone has only a few counts. The chain joins TRBV6-5 to TRBJ1-1, with 7 bases aligning to TRBD1. Trimming removed 5 bases from V and 4 bases from J; junction bases left unmatched: 7. Germline V CDR1 and CDR2: MNHEY, SVGAGI. CDR3 length: 14 amino acids. The CDR3 loop is CASSPSKGATEAFF. The CDR3 DNA reads as TGTGCCAGCAGTCCCTCCAAGGGGGCCACTGAAGCTTTCTTT.

This clone has only a few counts. CDR3 in amino acids: CAISESILAGRTDTQYF. In DNA form, the CDR3 reads TGTGCCATCAGTGAGTCTATTCTAGCGGGACGCACAGATACGCAGTATTTT. This chain uses TRBV10-3 with TRBJ2-3, with 9 bases aligning to TRBD2. Per the germline V gene, CDR1 is ENHRY and CDR2 is SYGVKD. The CDR3 covers 17 residues. The V segment lost 0 bases and the J segment 1 base; nucleotides outside the gene matches: 5.

This chain links TRBV5-1 with TRBJ2-7; maybe TRBD1 (6 bases). V lost 1 base to trimming and J lost 0 bases, with 14 bases between them. CDR3 length equals 16 residues. Germline CDR1 SGHRS, CDR2 YFSETQ. CDR3 sequence: CASSLRDRIGSYEQYF. The CDR3 DNA reads TGCGCCAGCAGCTTGCGCGACAGGATCGGCTCCTACGAGCAGTACTTC.